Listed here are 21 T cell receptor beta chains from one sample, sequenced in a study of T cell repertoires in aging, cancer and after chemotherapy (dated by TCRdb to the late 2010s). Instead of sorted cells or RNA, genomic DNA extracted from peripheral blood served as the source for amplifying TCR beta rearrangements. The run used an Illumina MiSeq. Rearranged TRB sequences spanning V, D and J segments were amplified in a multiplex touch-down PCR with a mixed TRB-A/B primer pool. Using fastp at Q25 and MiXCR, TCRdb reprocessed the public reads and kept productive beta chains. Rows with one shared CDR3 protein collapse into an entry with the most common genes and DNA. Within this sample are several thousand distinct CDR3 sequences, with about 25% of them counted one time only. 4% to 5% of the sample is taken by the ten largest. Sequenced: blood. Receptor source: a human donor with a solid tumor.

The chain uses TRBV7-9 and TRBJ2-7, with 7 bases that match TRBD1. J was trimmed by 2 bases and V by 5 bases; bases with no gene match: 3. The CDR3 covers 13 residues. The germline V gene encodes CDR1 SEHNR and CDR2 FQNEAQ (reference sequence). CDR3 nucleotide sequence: TGTGCCAGCAGCGGGGACAGCGCCTACGAGCAGTACTTC. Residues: CASSGDSAYEQYF.

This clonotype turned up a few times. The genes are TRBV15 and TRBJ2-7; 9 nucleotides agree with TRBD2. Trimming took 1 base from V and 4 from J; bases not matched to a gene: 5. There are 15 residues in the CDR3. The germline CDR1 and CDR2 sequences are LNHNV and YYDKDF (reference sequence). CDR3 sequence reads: CATSRVGTSHYEQYF. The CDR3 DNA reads TGTGCCACCAGCAGAGTGGGGACTAGCCATTACGAGCAGTACTTC.

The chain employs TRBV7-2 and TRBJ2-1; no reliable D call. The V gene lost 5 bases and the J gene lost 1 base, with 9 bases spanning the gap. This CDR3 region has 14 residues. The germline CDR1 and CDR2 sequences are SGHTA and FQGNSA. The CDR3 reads CASSLLGSYNEQFF. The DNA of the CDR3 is TGTGCCAGCAGCCTCTTGGGGTCCTACAATGAGCAGTTCTTC.

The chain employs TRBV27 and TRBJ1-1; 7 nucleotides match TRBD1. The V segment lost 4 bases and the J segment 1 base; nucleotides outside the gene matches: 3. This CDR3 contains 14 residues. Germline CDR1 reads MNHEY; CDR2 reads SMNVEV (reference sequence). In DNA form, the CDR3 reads TGTGCCAGCAGTTCGCGGGACAGGAACACTGAAGCTTTCTTT. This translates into CASSSRDRNTEAFF.

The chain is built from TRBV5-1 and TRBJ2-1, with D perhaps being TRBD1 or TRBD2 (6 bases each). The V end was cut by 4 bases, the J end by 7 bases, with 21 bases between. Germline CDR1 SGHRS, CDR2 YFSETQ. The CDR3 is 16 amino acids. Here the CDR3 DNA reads TGCGCCAGCAGCCAAGAAGGGGGGCGATTAGGGAATGAGCAGTTCTTC. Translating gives CASSQEGGRLGNEQFF. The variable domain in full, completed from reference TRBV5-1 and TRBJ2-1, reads KAGVTQTPRYLIKTRGQQVTLSCSPISGHRSVSWYQQTPGQGLQFLFEYFSETQRNKGNFPGRFSGRQFSNSRSEMNVSTLELGDSALYLCASSQEGGRLGNEQFFGPGTRLTVL.

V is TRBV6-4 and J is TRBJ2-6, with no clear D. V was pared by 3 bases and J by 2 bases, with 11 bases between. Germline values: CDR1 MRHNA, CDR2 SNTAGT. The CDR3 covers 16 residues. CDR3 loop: CASSDGVGAGANVLTF. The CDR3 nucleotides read TGTGCCAGCAGTGATGGGGTGGGCGCTGGGGCCAACGTCCTGACTTTC.

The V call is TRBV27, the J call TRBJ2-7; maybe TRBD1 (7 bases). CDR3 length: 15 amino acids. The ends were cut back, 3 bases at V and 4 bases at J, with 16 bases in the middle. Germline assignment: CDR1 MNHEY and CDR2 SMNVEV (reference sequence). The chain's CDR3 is CASSFDWQGGYEQYF. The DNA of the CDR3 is TGTGCCAGCAGTTTCGATTGGCAGGGGGGATACGAGCAGTACTTC.

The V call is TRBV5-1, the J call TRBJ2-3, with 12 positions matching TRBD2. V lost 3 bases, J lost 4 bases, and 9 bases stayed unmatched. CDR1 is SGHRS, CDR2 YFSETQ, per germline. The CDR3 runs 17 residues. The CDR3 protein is CASSWEGLAGPPDTQYF. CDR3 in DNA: TGCGCCAGCAGCTGGGAGGGACTAGCGGGTCCCCCAGATACGCAGTATTTT.

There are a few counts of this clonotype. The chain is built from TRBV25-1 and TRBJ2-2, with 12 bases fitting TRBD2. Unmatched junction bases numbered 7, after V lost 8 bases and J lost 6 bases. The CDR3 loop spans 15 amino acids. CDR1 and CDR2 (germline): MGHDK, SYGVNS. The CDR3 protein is CASLDLAGGPGELFF. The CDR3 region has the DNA TGTGCCAGCCTCGATCTAGCGGGGGGGCCCGGGGAGCTGTTTTTT.

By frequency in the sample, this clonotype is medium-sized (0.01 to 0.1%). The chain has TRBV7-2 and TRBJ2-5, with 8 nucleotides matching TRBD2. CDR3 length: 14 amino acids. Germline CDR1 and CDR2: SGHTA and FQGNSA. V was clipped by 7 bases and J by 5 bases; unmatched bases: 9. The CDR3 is CASTLSGSWETQYF. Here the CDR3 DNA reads TGTGCCAGCACCCTAAGCGGGAGCTGGGAGACCCAGTACTTC.

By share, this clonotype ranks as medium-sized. This CDR3 reads CASRRGQGANVLTF. DNA of the CDR3: TGTGCCAGCAGACGAGGACAGGGGGCCAACGTCCTGACTTTC. The rearrangement uses TRBV7-9 and TRBJ2-6, with D perhaps TRBD1 (6 bases). The CDR3 is 14 amino acids. Germline loops: CDR1 SEHNR, CDR2 FQNEAQ (reference sequence). V lost 6 bases and J 4 bases, leaving 10 bases between the germline ends.

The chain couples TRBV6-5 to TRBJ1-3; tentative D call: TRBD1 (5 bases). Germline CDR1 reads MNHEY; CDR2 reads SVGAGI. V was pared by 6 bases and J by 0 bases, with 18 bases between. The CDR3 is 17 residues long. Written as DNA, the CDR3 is TGTGCCAGCAGCCCCCCCCCGGGACGAAGCTCTGGAAACACCATATATTTT. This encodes CASSPPPGRSSGNTIYF.

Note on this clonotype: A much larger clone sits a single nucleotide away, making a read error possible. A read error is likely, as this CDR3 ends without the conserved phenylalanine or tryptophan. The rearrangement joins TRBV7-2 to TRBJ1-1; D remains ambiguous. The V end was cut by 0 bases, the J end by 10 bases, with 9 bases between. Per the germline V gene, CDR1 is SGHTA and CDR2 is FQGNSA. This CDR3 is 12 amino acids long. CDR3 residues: CASSLAAAGAFY. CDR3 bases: TGTGCCAGCAGCTTAGCCGCGGCCGGAGCTTTCTAT.

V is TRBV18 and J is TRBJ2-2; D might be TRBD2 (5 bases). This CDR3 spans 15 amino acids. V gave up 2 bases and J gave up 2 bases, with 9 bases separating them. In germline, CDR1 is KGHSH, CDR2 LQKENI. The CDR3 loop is CASSPTGSNTGELFF. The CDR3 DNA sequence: TGTGCCAGCTCACCAACGGGGTCCAACACCGGGGAGCTGTTTTTT.

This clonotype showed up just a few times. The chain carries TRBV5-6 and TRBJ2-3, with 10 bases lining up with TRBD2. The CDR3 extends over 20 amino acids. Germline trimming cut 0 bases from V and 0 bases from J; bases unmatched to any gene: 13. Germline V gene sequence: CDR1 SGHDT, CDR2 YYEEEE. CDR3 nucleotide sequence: TGTGCCAGCAGCTTGGTAGCTGGACTAGCGGTCGAGAGGAGCACAGATACGCAGTATTTT. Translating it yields CASSLVAGLAVERSTDTQYF.

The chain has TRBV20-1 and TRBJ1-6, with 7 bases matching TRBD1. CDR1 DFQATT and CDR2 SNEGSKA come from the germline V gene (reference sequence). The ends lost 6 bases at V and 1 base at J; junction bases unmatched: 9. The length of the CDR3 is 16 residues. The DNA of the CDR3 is TGCAGTGCGAGCGACAGGGCGGGGTCCTATAATTCACCCCTCCACTTT. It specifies CSASDRAGSYNSPLHF.

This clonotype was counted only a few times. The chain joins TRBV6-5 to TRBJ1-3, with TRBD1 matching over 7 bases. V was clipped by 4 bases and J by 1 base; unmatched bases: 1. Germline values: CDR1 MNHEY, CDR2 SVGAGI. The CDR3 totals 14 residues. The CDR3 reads CASSLTGSGNTIYF. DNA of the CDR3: TGTGCCAGCAGTTTGACAGGGTCTGGAAACACCATATATTTT.

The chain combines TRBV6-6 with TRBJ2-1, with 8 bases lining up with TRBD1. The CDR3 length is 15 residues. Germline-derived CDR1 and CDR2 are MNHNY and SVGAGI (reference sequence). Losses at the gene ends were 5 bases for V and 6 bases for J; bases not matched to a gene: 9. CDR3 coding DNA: TGTGCCAGCAGTACCAACCGGGACAGGAGCAATGAGCAGTTCTTC. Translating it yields CASSTNRDRSNEQFF.

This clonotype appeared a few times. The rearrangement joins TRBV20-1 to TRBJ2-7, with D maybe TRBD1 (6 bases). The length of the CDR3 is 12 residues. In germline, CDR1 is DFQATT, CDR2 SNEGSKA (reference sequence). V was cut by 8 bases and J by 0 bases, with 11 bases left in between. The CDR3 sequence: CSNQGPSYEQYF. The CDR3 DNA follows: TGCAGTAACCAGGGGCCCTCCTACGAGCAGTACTTC.

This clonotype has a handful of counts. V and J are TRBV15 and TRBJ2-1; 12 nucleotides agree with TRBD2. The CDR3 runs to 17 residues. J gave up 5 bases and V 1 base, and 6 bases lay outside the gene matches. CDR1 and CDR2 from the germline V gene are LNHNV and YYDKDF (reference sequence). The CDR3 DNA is TGTGCCACCAGCAGAGTACGTAGACTAGCGGGAGACAATGAGCAGTTCTTC. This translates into CATSRVRRLAGDNEQFF.

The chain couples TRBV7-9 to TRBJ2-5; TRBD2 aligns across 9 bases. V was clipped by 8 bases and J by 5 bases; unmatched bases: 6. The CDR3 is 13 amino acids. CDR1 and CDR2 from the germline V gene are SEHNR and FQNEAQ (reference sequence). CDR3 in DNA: TGTGCCAGCCTGATAGCGGGAGAGGAGACCCAGTACTTC. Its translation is CASLIAGEETQYF.